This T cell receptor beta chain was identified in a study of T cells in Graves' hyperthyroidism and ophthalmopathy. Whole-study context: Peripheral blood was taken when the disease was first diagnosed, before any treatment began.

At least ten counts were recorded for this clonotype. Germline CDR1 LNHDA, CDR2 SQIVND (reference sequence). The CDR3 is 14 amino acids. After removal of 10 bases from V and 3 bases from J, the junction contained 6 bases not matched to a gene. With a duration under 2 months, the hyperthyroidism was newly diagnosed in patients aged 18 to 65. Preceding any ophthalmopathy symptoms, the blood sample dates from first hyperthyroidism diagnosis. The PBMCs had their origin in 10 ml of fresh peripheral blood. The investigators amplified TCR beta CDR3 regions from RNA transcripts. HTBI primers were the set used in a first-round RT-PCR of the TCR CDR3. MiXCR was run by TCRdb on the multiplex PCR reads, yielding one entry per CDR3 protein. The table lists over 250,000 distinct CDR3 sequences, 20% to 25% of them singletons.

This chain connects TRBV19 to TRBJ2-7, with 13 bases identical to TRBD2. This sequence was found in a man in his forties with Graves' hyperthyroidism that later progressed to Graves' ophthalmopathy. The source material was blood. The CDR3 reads CAILGTSGIYEQYF. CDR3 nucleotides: TGTGCCATTTTGGGGACTAGCGGGATCTACGAGCAGTACTTC.